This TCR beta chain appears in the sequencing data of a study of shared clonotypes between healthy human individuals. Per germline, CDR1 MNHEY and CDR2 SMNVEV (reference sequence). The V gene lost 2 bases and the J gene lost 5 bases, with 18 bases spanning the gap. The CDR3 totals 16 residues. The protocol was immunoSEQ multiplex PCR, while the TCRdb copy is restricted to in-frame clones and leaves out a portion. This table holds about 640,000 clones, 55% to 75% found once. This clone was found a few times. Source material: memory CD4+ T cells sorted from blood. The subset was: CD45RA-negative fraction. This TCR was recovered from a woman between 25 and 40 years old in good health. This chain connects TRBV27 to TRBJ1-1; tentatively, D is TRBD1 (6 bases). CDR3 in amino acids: CASSLKAGQGNTEAFF. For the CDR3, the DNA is TGTGCCAGCAGTTTAAAGGCGGGGCAGGGGAATACTGAAGCTTTCTTT.